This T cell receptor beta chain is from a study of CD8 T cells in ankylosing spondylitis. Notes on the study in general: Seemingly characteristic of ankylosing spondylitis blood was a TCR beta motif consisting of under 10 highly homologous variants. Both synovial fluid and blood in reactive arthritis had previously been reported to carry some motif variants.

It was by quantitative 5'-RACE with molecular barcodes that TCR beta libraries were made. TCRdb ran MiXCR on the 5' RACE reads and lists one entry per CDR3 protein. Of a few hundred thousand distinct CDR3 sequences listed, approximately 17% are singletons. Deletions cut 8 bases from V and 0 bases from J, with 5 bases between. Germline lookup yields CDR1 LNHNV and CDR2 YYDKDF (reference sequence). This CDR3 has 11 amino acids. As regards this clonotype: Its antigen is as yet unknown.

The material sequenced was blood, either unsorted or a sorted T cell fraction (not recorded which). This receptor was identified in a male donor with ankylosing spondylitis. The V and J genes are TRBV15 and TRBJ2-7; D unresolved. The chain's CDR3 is CATSDSYEQYF. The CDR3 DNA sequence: TGTGCCACCTCAGACTCCTACGAGCAGTACTTC.